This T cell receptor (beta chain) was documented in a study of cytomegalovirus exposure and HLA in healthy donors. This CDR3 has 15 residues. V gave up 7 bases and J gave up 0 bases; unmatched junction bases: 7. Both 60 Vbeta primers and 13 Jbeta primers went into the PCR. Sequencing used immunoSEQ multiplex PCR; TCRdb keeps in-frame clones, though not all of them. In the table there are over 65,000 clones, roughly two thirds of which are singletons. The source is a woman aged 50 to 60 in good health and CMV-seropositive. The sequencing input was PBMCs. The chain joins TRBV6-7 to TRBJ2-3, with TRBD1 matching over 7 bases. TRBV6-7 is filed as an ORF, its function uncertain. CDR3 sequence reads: CASNGQDSSTDTQYF. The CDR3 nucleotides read TGTGCCAGCAATGGACAGGATTCTAGCACAGATACGCAGTATTTT.